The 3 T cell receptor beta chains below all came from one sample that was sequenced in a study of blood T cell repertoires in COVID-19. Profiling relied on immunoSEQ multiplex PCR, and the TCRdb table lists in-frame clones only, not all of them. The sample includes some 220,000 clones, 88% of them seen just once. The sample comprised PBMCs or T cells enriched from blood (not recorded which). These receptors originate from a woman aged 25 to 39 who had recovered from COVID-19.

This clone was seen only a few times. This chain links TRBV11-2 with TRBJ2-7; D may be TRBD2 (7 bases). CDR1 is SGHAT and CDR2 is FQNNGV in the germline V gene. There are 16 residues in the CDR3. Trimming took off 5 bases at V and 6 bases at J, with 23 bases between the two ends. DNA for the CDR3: TGTGCCAGCAGCGCACAGGGAGGACTAGGATTCGGCGAGCAGTACTTC. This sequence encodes CASSAQGGLGFGEQYF.

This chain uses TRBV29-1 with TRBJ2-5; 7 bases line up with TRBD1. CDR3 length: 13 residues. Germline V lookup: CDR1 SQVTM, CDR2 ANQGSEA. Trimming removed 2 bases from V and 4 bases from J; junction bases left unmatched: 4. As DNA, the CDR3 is TGCAGCGTTGAAAGACAGGGCGGAGAGACCCAGTACTTC. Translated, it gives CSVERQGGETQYF.

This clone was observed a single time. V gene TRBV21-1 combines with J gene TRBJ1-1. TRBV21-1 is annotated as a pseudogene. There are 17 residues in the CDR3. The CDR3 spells CASSKKGKEGPFTEAFF. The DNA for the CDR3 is TGTGCCAGCAGCAAAAAGGGCAAGGAGGGTCCATTCACTGAAGCTTTCTTT.